The rows below give T cell receptor beta chains drawn from one sample of a study of cytomegalovirus exposure and HLA in healthy donors. Generated by immunoSEQ multiplex PCR, the TCRdb table keeps only in-frame clones and is missing some. The sample shows 250,000 or so clones, almost 90% of them seen only once. Specimen: PBMCs. The origin of the receptors is a woman aged 18-29 years in good health and CMV-seronegative. Each CDR3 is given with its conserved first and last residue. Each record gives: clone size, J gene, V gene, D gene, CDR3 protein, CDR3 DNA. A D gene is named only where the DNA matches it firmly. Part of the rows lack a size; the others show once, few, many or a class for expanded clones.

clone_size: -
j_call: TRBJ1-6
v_call: TRBV28
d_call: -
cdr3_aa: CASRREDRYNSPLHF
cdr3_nt: TGTGCCAGCAGGAGGGAAGACAGGTACAATTCACCCCTCCACTTT

clone_size: -
j_call: TRBJ1-4
v_call: TRBV25-1
d_call: -
cdr3_aa: CASSESATNEKLFF
cdr3_nt: TGTGCCAGCAGTGAGTCCGCAACTAATGAAAAACTGTTTTTT

clone_size: -
j_call: TRBJ1-1
v_call: TRBV5-6
d_call: TRBD1
cdr3_aa: CASSSDREEDTEAFF
cdr3_nt: TGTGCCAGCAGCTCCGACAGGGAGGAAGACACTGAAGCTTTCTTT

clone_size: -
j_call: TRBJ2-6
v_call: TRBV27
d_call: TRBD1
cdr3_aa: CASSFDGTGTHSGANVLTF
cdr3_nt: TGTGCCAGCAGTTTCGACGGGACAGGCACTCACTCTGGGGCCAACGTCCTGACTTTC

clone_size: -
j_call: TRBJ1-2
v_call: TRBV30
d_call: -
cdr3_aa: CAWSFLDYGYTF
cdr3_nt: TGTGCCTGGAGTTTTCTTGACTATGGCTACACCTTC

clone_size: -
j_call: TRBJ1-1
v_call: TRBV6-4
d_call: -
cdr3_aa: CASSARGNTEAFF
cdr3_nt: TGTGCCAGCAGTGCCAGGGGGAACACTGAAGCTTTCTTT

clone_size: -
j_call: TRBJ1-5
v_call: TRBV7-8
d_call: -
cdr3_aa: CASSLSEGSYSNQPQHF
cdr3_nt: TGTGCCAGCAGCTTAAGTGAAGGGAGCTATAGCAATCAGCCCCAGCATTTT

clone_size: -
j_call: TRBJ2-2
v_call: TRBV9
d_call: -
cdr3_aa: CASSADGVRGTGELFF
cdr3_nt: TGTGCCAGCAGCGCGGACGGGGTGAGGGGGACCGGGGAGCTGTTTTTT

clone_size: -
j_call: TRBJ2-3
v_call: TRBV10-3
d_call: -
cdr3_aa: CAIRRTGGGTDTQYF
cdr3_nt: TGTGCCATCAGAAGAACAGGGGGGGGCACAGATACGCAGTATTTT

clone_size: -
j_call: TRBJ1-1
v_call: TRBV4-1
d_call: -
cdr3_aa: CASSQAPGMNTEAFF
cdr3_nt: TGCGCCAGCAGCCAAGCACCGGGAATGAACACTGAAGCTTTCTTT

clone_size: -
j_call: TRBJ2-2
v_call: TRBV30
d_call: -
cdr3_aa: CAWSVLWRSNTGELFF
cdr3_nt: TGTGCCTGGAGTGTACTCTGGCGGTCGAACACCGGGGAGCTGTTTTTT

clone_size: -
j_call: TRBJ1-1
v_call: TRBV6-1
d_call: -
cdr3_aa: CASSELEGGTEAFF
cdr3_nt: TGTGCCAGCAGTGAATTAGAGGGCGGCACTGAAGCTTTCTTT

clone_size: -
j_call: TRBJ2-7
v_call: TRBV7-3
d_call: TRBD1
cdr3_aa: CASSLYGQGAEQYF
cdr3_nt: TGTGCCAGCAGCTTATACGGACAGGGGGCCGAGCAGTACTTC

clone_size: -
j_call: TRBJ1-1
v_call: TRBV11-1
d_call: -
cdr3_aa: CASSLVESEEAFF
cdr3_nt: TGTGCCAGCAGCTTAGTTGAATCCGAGGAAGCTTTCTTT

clone_size: once
j_call: TRBJ2-2
v_call: TRBV7-2
d_call: TRBD1
cdr3_aa: CASSPRGRRPRNTGELFF
cdr3_nt: TGTGCCAGCAGCCCCAGGGGGAGACGCCCAAGAAACACCGGGGAGCTGTTTTTT

clone_size: -
j_call: TRBJ1-1
v_call: TRBV6-4
d_call: -
cdr3_aa: CASSPTAGHLNTEAFF
cdr3_nt: TGTGCCAGCAGTCCCACCGCCGGACACCTGAACACTGAAGCTTTCTTT

clone_size: once
j_call: TRBJ2-5
v_call: TRBV28
d_call: TRBD1
cdr3_aa: CASASGQEETQYF
cdr3_nt: TGTGCCAGTGCGTCGGGACAGGAAGAGACCCAGTACTTC

clone_size: -
j_call: TRBJ2-3
v_call: TRBV5-5
d_call: -
cdr3_aa: CASSLRPGGPDTQYF
cdr3_nt: TGTGCCAGCAGCCTACGCCCAGGAGGGCCAGATACGCAGTATTTT

clone_size: -
j_call: TRBJ2-5
v_call: TRBV18
d_call: TRBD1
cdr3_aa: CASSPGTEETQYF
cdr3_nt: TGTGCCAGCTCACCTGGGACAGAAGAGACCCAGTACTTC

clone_size: -
j_call: TRBJ1-2
v_call: TRBV6-6
d_call: -
cdr3_aa: CASSYSIRNYGYTF
cdr3_nt: TGTGCCAGCAGTTACTCGATTAGAAACTATGGCTACACCTTC